This entry lists 10 T cell receptor beta chains sequenced from one sample in a study of neurological immune-mediated disorders. One entry per CDR3 protein results from TCRdb running MiXCR on the 5' RACE reads. The profile shows about 46,000 distinct CDR3 sequences, approximately 3% of them singletons. The sample was PBMCs. The receptors originated from a woman in her 50s with multiple sclerosis.

A word on this clonotype: Possible read error: a much larger clone is one base away. This sequence joins TRBV5-1 and TRBJ2-1; D gene uncertain. Trimming cost V 0 bases and J 3 bases, with 13 bases left between them. Per germline, CDR1 SGHRS and CDR2 YFSETQ. The CDR3 has 16 amino acids. CDR3 in amino acids: CASSLAGSRYYNEQFF. The DNA for the CDR3 is TGCGCCAGCAGCTTGGCGGGCTCCCGCTACTACAATGAGCAGTTCTTC.

This clonotype has more than one count but fewer than ten. A much more abundant neighbour one base away suggests this may be a read error. V and J are TRBV10-3 and TRBJ1-2; D is possibly TRBD1 (5 bases). The CDR3 spans 12 residues. The germline CDR1 and CDR2 sequences are ENHRY and SYGVKD. The V end was cut by 6 bases, the J end by 7 bases, with 12 bases between. The CDR3 is CAIRGKGVGYTF. The CDR3 coding sequence is TGTGCCATCAGAGGGAAAGGGGTTGGCTACACCTTC.

This clonotype occurred many times. The V call is TRBV7-2, the J call TRBJ2-1; D may be TRBD2 (6 bases). Between the trimmed V and J ends, which lost 4 bases and 3 bases, there was a span of 13 bases. This CDR3 has 15 amino acids. Germline V gene sequence: CDR1 SGHTA, CDR2 FQGNSA. CDR3 sequence reads: CASSYRRGNYNEQFF. The CDR3 nucleotides read TGTGCCAGCAGCTACAGGCGGGGAAACTACAATGAGCAGTTCTTC.

This clonotype was seen repeatedly, ten times or more. The rearrangement links TRBV6-2 or TRBV6-3 to TRBJ2-3; 13 bases fit TRBD2. V trimming: 5 bases; J trimming: 1 base; junction bases outside the gene matches: 6. The CDR3 has 17 amino acids. CDR1 is MNHEY and CDR2 is SVGEGT in the germline V gene. DNA of the CDR3: TGTGCCAGCAGTCAAAGAGGACTAGCGGGGGGCACAGATACGCAGTATTTT. It yields the protein CASSQRGLAGGTDTQYF.

The table lists this clonotype with many counts. The V call is TRBV20-1, the J call TRBJ1-1, with D unresolved. Germline lookup yields CDR1 DFQATT and CDR2 SNEGSKA (reference sequence). CDR3 length: 12 residues. Trimming pared 3 bases from V and 4 bases from J, leaving 9 bases between. In DNA form, the CDR3 reads TGCAGTGCTAGCGGAGGGAGCACTGAAGCTTTCTTT. Translation: CSASGGSTEAFF.

Regarding this clonotype: A single base separates this from a much larger clone, so it may be a read error. This chain uses TRBV5-1 with TRBJ1-1; D is uncertain. This CDR3 has 14 amino acids. Germline-derived CDR1 and CDR2 are SGHRS and YFSETQ. V lost 4 bases to trimming and J lost 2 bases, with 12 bases between them. The CDR3 reads CASSPSTGNTEAFF. DNA of the CDR3: TGCGCCAGCAGCCCCTCCACTGGTAACACTGAAGCTTTCTTT.

This clonotype was seen many times. This chain links TRBV5-1 with TRBJ2-1, with D perhaps given as TRBD1 or TRBD2 (5 bases each). The ends were cut back, 0 bases at V and 9 bases at J, with 10 bases in the middle. CDR1 SGHRS and CDR2 YFSETQ come from the germline V gene. The length of the CDR3 is 13 residues. The DNA of the CDR3 is TGCGCCAGCAGCTTGGGAGGGACCGCTGAGCAGTTCTTC. This gives the protein CASSLGGTAEQFF. Full variable domain (outside the CDR3, taken from reference TRBV5-1 and TRBJ2-1): KAGVTQTPRYLIKTRGQQVTLSCSPISGHRSVSWYQQTPGQGLQFLFEYFSETQRNKGNFPGRFSGRQFSNSRSEMNVSTLELGDSALYLCASSLGGTAEQFFGPGTRLTVL.

This clonotype has a count of ten or more. The rearrangement links TRBV5-1 to TRBJ1-4; TRBD1 matches 11 bases. The junction had 5 bases not matched to a gene; V was cut back by 0 bases and J by 4 bases. The CDR3 sequence is 17 residues long. Per the germline V gene, CDR1 is SGHRS and CDR2 is YFSETQ. Here the CDR3 DNA reads TGCGCCAGCAGCTTGGATGGGACAGGGGGGAGTAATGAAAAACTGTTTTTT. The encoded protein is CASSLDGTGGSNEKLFF.

In the case of this clonotype: A much larger clone lies a single base off, so this may be a read error. This chain uses TRBV3-1 with TRBJ1-6; D unresolved. Trimming removed 2 bases at V and 9 bases at J, with 17 bases between. Germline V lookup: CDR1 LGHDT, CDR2 YNNKEL (reference sequence). The CDR3 runs 16 residues. In DNA, the CDR3 is TGTGCCAGCAGCCAACGTCCGGCAAAGGGCAGTTCACCCCTCCACTTT. This encodes CASSQRPAKGSSPLHF.

This clonotype was counted many times. The chain employs TRBV18 and TRBJ2-7; TRBD1 might be the D (6 bases). Trimming pared 5 bases from V and 2 bases from J, leaving 7 bases between. Germline CDR1 KGHSH, CDR2 LQKENI. This CDR3 is built from 12 residues. Here the CDR3 reads CASSAGAYEQYV. The CDR3 coding sequence is TGTGCCAGCTCAGCAGGGGCCTACGAGCAGTACGTC.